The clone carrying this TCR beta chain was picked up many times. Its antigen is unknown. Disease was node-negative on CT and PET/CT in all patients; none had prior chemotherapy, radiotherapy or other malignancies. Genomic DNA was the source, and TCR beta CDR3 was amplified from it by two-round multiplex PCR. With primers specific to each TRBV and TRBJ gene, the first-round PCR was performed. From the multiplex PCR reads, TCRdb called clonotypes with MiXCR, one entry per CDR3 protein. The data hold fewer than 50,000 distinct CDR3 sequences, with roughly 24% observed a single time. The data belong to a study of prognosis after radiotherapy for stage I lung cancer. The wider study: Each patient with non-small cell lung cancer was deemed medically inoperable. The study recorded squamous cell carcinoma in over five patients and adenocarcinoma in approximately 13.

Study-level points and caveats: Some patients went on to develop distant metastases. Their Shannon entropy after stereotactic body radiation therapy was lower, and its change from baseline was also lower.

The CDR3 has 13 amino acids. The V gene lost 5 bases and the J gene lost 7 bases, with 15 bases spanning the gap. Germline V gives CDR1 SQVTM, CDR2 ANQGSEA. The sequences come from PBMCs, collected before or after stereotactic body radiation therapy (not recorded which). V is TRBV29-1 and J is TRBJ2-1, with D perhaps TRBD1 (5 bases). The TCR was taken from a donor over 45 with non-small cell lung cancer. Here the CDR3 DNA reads TGCAGCGTTCGGCAGGGTGAACAGAATGAGCAGTTCTTC. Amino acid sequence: CSVRQGEQNEQFF.